This TCR beta chain was observed in a study of CD8+ T cells in alopecia areata. The authors extracted RNA and reverse transcribed it into cDNA as the sequencing template. Data came from immunoSEQ multiplex PCR; TCRdb stores just in-frame clones and leaves some out. The sample consists of some 150,000 clones, approximately 60% of them appearing once. PBMCs served as the source from which CD4+ and CD8+ T cells were sorted. This clone was counted many times. Its target is not known. CDR3 length equals 16 residues. V trimming: 4 bases; J trimming: 8 bases; junction bases outside the gene matches: 15. Germline V gene data show CDR1 as SGHVS and CDR2 as FNYEAQ. Whole-study results and caveats: Normal scalp showed lower clonality than lesional scalp, especially alopecia totalis/universalis.

The rearrangement uses TRBV7-6 and TRBJ2-7, with 9 nucleotides matching TRBD2. This receptor was identified in a human donor in good health. Sequencing was carried out using CD8+ T cells sorted from blood. The CDR3 spells CASSSSDSSGRRQQYF. The CDR3 nucleotides are TGTGCCAGCAGCTCGTCCGATAGTAGCGGGAGAAGGCAGCAGTACTTC.